This T cell receptor beta chain was captured by sequencing in a study of a mutant IDH1 vaccine in newly diagnosed glioma (dated by TCRdb to about 2021). About the investigation overall: Vaccination started 4-6 weeks after radiotherapy alone, or was given together with temozolomide cycles in the groups whose treatment included chemotherapy. Peripheral blood was drawn at six visits: V03 (baseline), V05, V07, V10, V12 and V13. Of the approximately 29 treated patients, approximately 60% were male and around 38% were female, and a mean age of roughly 37 years was recorded. Before enrollment, most patients had been given radiochemotherapy with temozolomide as standard therapy, while the rest had received either radiotherapy alone or temozolomide alone. For exploratory analyses, longitudinal TCRB deep sequencing was carried out in 25 treated patients wherever samples were available. Visit V12 was the week-35 safety follow-up and visit V13 was the week-47 end of study. The investigation overall reported the following: Pseudoprogression appeared unrelated to alterations in the top peripheral T cell clonotypes detected by TCRB sequencing. Across multiple MHC alleles, vaccine-induced immune responses were seen in roughly 93% of patients. Selection of PBMC samples for TCRB deep sequencing was based on availability. The authors stated that sample limitations prevented analyses of patient blood samples from being reproduced.

Library method: the immunoSEQ multiplex PCR assay. Rearranged TCR beta chain sequences were amplified with the hsTCRB Kit following the manufacturer's protocol. Sequencing of TCRB libraries was carried out on an Illumina MiSeq. In the authors' own workflow: The kit vendor's proprietary platform handled demultiplexing, trimming and gene mapping. TCRdb stores this immuneACCESS table with in-frame sequences only. Part of the clones is absent; in the studies checked, under half of the shortfall reflects unresolved V genes, and no reason is known for the rest. V, J and clone size are taken as reported in that table, and D and trimming were inferred from the DNA itself. For this sample there are 65,000 to 85,000 clones; 70% to 90% appear just once. Roughly 2% of the sample lies in the top ten. On this clone itself: Its recognized antigen is unknown. No base quality information exists; no much larger clone differs at one position.

The sample's time point, from its label and the paper: week 35, safety follow-up. A 20-mer mutant IDH1 peptide at 300 micrograms in Montanide made up each vaccine dose, which was injected subcutaneously together with topical imiquimod. Patients were given eight vaccinations, in weeks 1, 3, 5, 7, 11, 15, 19 and 23, which matched visits V03 through V10. Newly diagnosed WHO grade 3 or 4 IDH1-mutant astrocytomas showing loss of nuclear ATRX were present in the donors. The samples were drawn from NOA16, a multicentre, single-arm, open-label phase I trial in Germany that tested a mutant IDH1 peptide vaccine in humans for the first time. Genomic DNA for TCRB sequencing was isolated from EDTA blood with the DNeasy Blood and Tissue Kit. From a lookup of the germline V gene (reference sequence), CDR1 and CDR2 are MNHEY and SMNVEV. The germline ends are 7 bases apart after V is trimmed by 0 bases and J by 4 bases. The cysteine opens and the phenylalanine closes a CDR3 of 14 amino acids. Kept here is only the CDR3 DNA, which spans 42 bases and is read in frame from base 1.

The sample in question was PBMCs, obtained from a glioma patient whose treatment included an IDH1 peptide vaccine. The origin of this receptor is a man aged 30 to 39 with glioma. The rearrangement joined TRBV27 to TRBJ2-1; the D gene cannot be named for sure. CDR3 loop: CASSLSIRYNEQFF. The DNA is as follows: TGTGCCAGCAGTTTATCGATCAGGTACAATGAGCAGTTCTTC.